The rows below give T cell receptor beta chains drawn from one sample of a study of T cells in Graves' hyperthyroidism and ophthalmopathy. TCRdb called the multiplex PCR reads again in MiXCR, with one record for every CDR3 protein. Of some 400,000 distinct CDR3 sequences listed, 13% were seen once; the top ten hold about a fifth. The sample was blood. These receptors all stem from a young man with Graves' hyperthyroidism that later progressed to Graves' ophthalmopathy. The CDR3 runs from the conserved cysteine through the conserved F or W. Each record gives: clone size, D gene, J gene, V gene, CDR3 protein, CDR3 DNA. D genes are given only for firm matches. Not every row has a clone size; where given, it reads once, few, many or a size class.

>many|TRBD2|TRBJ2-5|TRBV28
CASSLSSVGGAGETQYF
TGTGCCAGCAGTTTATCTAGTGTCGGGGGGGCGGGAGAGACCCAGTACTTC
>few|TRBD1|TRBJ1-5|TRBV6-1
CASRKRGQAGQPQHF
TGTGCCAGCAGGAAGCGAGGACAGGCGGGCCAGCCCCAGCATTTT
>many|.|TRBJ2-1|TRBV7-8
CASSLEVGALNEQFF
TGTGCCAGCAGCTTAGAAGTCGGGGCCCTGAATGAGCAGTTCTTC
>many|TRBD1|TRBJ1-1|TRBV2
CASSGSQGLVGEAFF
TGTGCCAGCAGTGGGTCACAGGGGCTGGTAGGGGAAGCTTTCTTT
>many|TRBD1|TRBJ2-7|TRBV27
CASSLVQGANEQYF
TGTGCCAGCAGTTTAGTACAGGGGGCAAACGAGCAGTACTTC
>.|.|TRBJ2-1|TRBV7-2
CASSLGWGSYNEQFF
TGTGCCAGCAGCTTAGGATGGGGTTCTTACAATGAGCAGTTCTTC
>many|TRBD1|TRBJ1-6|TRBV2
CALRSGQGDSPLHF
TGTGCCCTCCGAAGCGGGCAGGGGGATTCACCCCTCCACTTT
>many|TRBD2|TRBJ2-7|TRBV20-1
CSAKYGLAGGPHDYEQYF
TGCAGTGCTAAGTACGGACTAGCGGGGGGTCCCCATGACTACGAGCAGTACTTC
>few|TRBD2|TRBJ2-2|TRBV11-3
CASSPRSFSGAMNTGELFF
TGTGCCAGCAGCCCCAGGTCATTTAGCGGGGCCATGAACACCGGGGAGCTGTTTTTT
>few|.|TRBJ1-5|TRBV7-9
CASSATGKNQPQHF
TGTGCCAGCAGCGCCACCGGGAAAAATCAGCCCCAGCATTTT
>.|TRBD1|TRBJ1-1|TRBV9
CASSADRGLTEAFF
TGTGCCAGCAGCGCAGACAGGGGGCTAACTGAAGCTTTCTTT
>many|TRBD2|TRBJ2-6|TRBV7-9
CASSLALAGLGANVLTF
TGTGCCAGCAGCTTAGCCTTAGCGGGGCTCGGGGCCAACGTCCTGACTTTC
>.|.|TRBJ2-4|TRBV3-1
CASSQGHRVKLAKNIQYF
TGTGCCAGCAGCCAAGGTCACAGGGTGAAACTAGCCAAAAACATTCAGTACTTC
>many|TRBD2|TRBJ2-2|TRBV5-4
CASSWTSGAITGELFF
TGTGCCAGCAGCTGGACTAGCGGGGCAATCACCGGGGAGCTGTTTTTT
>many|.|TRBJ2-1|TRBV11-2
CASSPLTGGGEQFF
TGTGCCAGCAGCCCCCTAACAGGGGGGGGTGAGCAGTTCTTC
>.|.|TRBJ2-7|TRBV5-1
CASSLGVYLGAGFYEQYF
TGCGCCAGCAGCTTGGGGGTATACTTGGGGGCCGGATTCTACGAGCAGTACTTC
>few|.|TRBJ1-1|TRBV24-1
CATSEGGSATEAFF
TGTGCCACCAGTGAGGGAGGTTCAGCCACTGAAGCTTTCTTT
>many|.|TRBJ2-2|TRBV6-1
CASRARLLRGTGELFF
TGTGCCAGCAGGGCCCGACTCCTTAGAGGAACCGGGGAGCTGTTTTTT
>few|TRBD1|TRBJ2-6|TRBV6-1
CASSQLGQGDGANVLTF
TGTGCCAGCAGTCAATTGGGACAGGGGGATGGGGCCAACGTCCTGACTTTC
>.|.|TRBJ2-2|TRBV10-3
CAIRGTSNTGELFF
TGTGCCATCAGGGGAACTTCGAACACCGGGGAGCTGTTTTTT
>.|.|TRBJ2-1|TRBV29-1
CSVEDLGPVGGEQFF
TGCAGCGTTGAAGATCTGGGACCGGTTGGAGGTGAGCAGTTCTTC
>.|TRBD1|TRBJ2-5|TRBV5-4
CASSSTGTGIREGSETQYF
TGTGCCAGCAGCTCCACCGGGACAGGGATTCGTGAGGGGAGTGAGACCCAGTACTTC
>few|TRBD1|TRBJ2-7|TRBV25-1
CASRETGTGFEQYF
TGTGCCAGCAGGGAGACCGGGACAGGGTTCGAGCAGTACTTC
>many|.|TRBJ2-4|TRBV24-1
CATSDSREGAKNIQYF
TGTGCCACCAGTGATTCCCGGGAAGGGGCCAAAAACATTCAGTACTTC
>many|.|TRBJ1-5|TRBV2
CASTENSNQPQHF
TGTGCCAGCACAGAAAATAGCAATCAGCCCCAGCATTTT
>.|TRBD2|TRBJ2-7|TRBV2
CASRWRLAGTYEQYF
TGTGCCAGCAGGTGGAGACTAGCGGGGACCTACGAGCAGTACTTC
>many|.|TRBJ2-5|TRBV12-3/TRBV12-4
CASSLSGKETQYF
TGTGCCAGCAGTTTATCCGGGAAAGAGACCCAGTACTTC
>many|.|TRBJ1-1|TRBV28
CASSLSPRLRNTEAFF
TGTGCCAGCAGTTTATCCCCCCGACTGAGGAACACTGAAGCTTTCTTT
>many|.|TRBJ2-3|TRBV30
CAWGGLTDTQYF
TGTGCCTGGGGTGGCCTCACAGATACGCAGTATTTT
>.|TRBD1|TRBJ1-6|TRBV11-3
CASSPGTGGVSYNSPLHF
TGTGCCAGCAGCCCCGGGACAGGGGGCGTCTCCTATAATTCACCCCTCCACTTT
>many|TRBD1|TRBJ2-5|TRBV28
CASSSHRGQETQYF
TGTGCCAGCAGTTCCCACAGGGGACAAGAGACCCAGTACTTC
>few|.|TRBJ1-4|TRBV4-1
CASSQDAGGIVEKLFF
TGCGCCAGCAGCCAAGATGCGGGGGGCATAGTAGAAAAACTGTTTTTT
>many|.|TRBJ2-7|TRBV9
CASSGPTYEQYF
TGTGCCAGCAGCGGGCCCACTTACGAGCAGTACTTC
>few|.|TRBJ2-3|TRBV2
CASSAASMDTQYF
TGTGCCAGCAGTGCCGCTAGCATGGATACGCAGTATTTT
>many|.|TRBJ1-5|TRBV4-1
CASSQVIGSNQPQHF
TGCGCCAGCAGCCAAGTGATAGGGAGTAATCAGCCCCAGCATTTT
>.|.|TRBJ2-6|TRBV5-1
CASSQTTGANVLTF
TGCGCCAGCAGTCAAACCACTGGGGCCAACGTCCTGACTTTC
>few|.|TRBJ2-2|TRBV29-1
CSVRVMGGQDTGELFF
TGCAGCGTTCGGGTGATGGGGGGTCAAGACACCGGGGAGCTGTTTTTT
>.|.|TRBJ1-2|TRBV4-1
CASSQDVSNYGYTF
TGCGCCAGCAGCCAAGATGTCAGTAACTATGGCTACACCTTC
>few|TRBD1|TRBJ1-1|TRBV4-1
CASSQEGGQAWAFF
TGCGCCAGCAGCCAAGAAGGGGGACAGGCCTGGGCTTTCTTT
>many|TRBD1|TRBJ1-6|TRBV6-5
CASSYSLTGVSPLHF
TGTGCCAGCAGTTACTCGTTGACAGGGGTTTCACCCCTCCACTTT